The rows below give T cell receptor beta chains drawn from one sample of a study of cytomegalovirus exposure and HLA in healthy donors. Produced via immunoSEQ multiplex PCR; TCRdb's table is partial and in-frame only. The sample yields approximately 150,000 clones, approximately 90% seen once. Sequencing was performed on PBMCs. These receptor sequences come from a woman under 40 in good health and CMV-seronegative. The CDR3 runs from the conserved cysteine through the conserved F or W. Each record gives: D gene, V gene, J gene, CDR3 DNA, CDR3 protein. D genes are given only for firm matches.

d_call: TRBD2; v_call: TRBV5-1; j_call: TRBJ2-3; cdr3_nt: TGCGCCAGCAGCTCCTATGGGCGCGGGGGGCTCACAGATACGCAGTATTTT; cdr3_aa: CASSSYGRGGLTDTQYF
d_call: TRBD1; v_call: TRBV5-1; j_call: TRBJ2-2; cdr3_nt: TGCGCCAGCAGCTTGGCTCCGGGACAGGGTTCCACCGGGGAGCTGTTTTTT; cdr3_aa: CASSLAPGQGSTGELFF
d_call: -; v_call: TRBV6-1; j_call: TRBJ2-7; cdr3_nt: TGTGCCAGCAGTGAAGTGGGGGCCACCTACGAGCAGTACTTC; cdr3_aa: CASSEVGATYEQYF
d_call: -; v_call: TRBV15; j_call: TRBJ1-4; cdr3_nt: TGTGCCACCAGCAGAGGGCAGGGGAATGAAAAACTGTTTTTT; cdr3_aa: CATSRGQGNEKLFF
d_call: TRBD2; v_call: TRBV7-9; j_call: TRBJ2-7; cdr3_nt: TGTGCCAGCAGCTTAGATCCAGGACTAGCGGGGGGCTCCTACGAGCAGTACTTC; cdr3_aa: CASSLDPGLAGGSYEQYF
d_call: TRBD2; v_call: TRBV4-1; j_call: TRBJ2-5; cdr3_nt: TGCGCCAGCAGCCGACTGACTAGCGTACAAGAGACCCAGTACTTC; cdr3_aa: CASSRLTSVQETQYF
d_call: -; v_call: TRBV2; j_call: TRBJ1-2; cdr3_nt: TGTGCCAGCCTAGGCAGTCATCCCCGAGGTGGCTATGGCTACACCTTC; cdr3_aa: CASLGSHPRGGYGYTF
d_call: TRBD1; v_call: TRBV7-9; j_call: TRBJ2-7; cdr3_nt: TGTGCCAGCAGCAGCACCTCCGGGACAGGGGATAACGAGCAGTACTTC; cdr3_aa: CASSSTSGTGDNEQYF
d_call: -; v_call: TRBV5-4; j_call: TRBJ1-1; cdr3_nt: TGTGCCAGCAGCCCGTCGACGGGAAACACTGAAGCTTTCTTT; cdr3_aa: CASSPSTGNTEAFF
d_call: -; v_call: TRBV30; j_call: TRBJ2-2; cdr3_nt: TGTGCCTGGTCGCCCGGCGGGGACAGAGACACCGGGGAGCTGTTTTTT; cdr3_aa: CAWSPGGDRDTGELFF